A single sample gave rise to the 27 T cell receptor beta chains below, sequenced in a study of Ad26.COV2.S vaccination and SARS-CoV-2 variants. Treatment denoted: around 19 received Ad26.COV2.S at low or high dose, single or two shots; roughly 5 received placebo; per-sample allocation not given. It was on day 63 after the first vaccine or placebo injection that samples were taken. The protocol was immunoSEQ multiplex PCR, while the TCRdb copy is restricted to in-frame clones and leaves out a portion. Found here are just over 350,000 clones, 70% to 90% of them singletons; the top ten hold roughly 3.3%. Here the sequenced sample was peripheral blood, taken in a trial of Ad26.COV2.S vaccine versus placebo. The receptor set was obtained from a person aged 18-60 years who received the Ad26.COV2.S COVID-19 vaccine or a placebo.

V gene TRBV5-8 combines with J gene TRBJ2-6; 10 bases match TRBD2. Germline CDR1 SGHTS, CDR2 YDEGEE. The CDR3 loop spans 17 amino acids. J was trimmed by 3 bases and V by 2 bases; bases with no gene match: 5. CDR3 DNA: TGTGCCAGCAGCTTACTGGCTAGCGGGGGTGGGGCCAACGTCCTGACTTTC. Encoded protein: CASSLLASGGGANVLTF.

Only one count was recorded for this clone. The V and J genes are TRBV10-2 and TRBJ1-5; no definite D call. In germline, CDR1 is WSHSY, CDR2 SAAADI. The V gene lost 2 bases and the J gene lost 9 bases, with 8 bases spanning the gap. This CDR3 is 12 amino acids long. The CDR3, as DNA: TGCGCCAGCAGTGAGCCCGGAGGGCCCCAGCATTTT. Translated: CASSEPGGPQHF.

The rearrangement joins TRBV5-1 to TRBJ1-2; 8 bases line up with TRBD1. The V and J ends lost 4 bases and 2 bases, in that order; junction bases with no gene match: 4. Germline values: CDR1 SGHRS, CDR2 YFSETQ. The CDR3 is 14 amino acids. For the CDR3, the DNA is TGCGCCAGCAGCCCCACAGGGGGGAACTATGGCTACACCTTC. It translates to CASSPTGGNYGYTF.

CDR3 in amino acids: CAWRDRVRNIQYF. CDR3 in DNA: TGTGCCTGGCGGGACAGGGTGCGGAACATTCAGTACTTC. V usage is TRBV30 and J usage is TRBJ2-4, with TRBD1 matching 9 bases. V lost 5 bases, J lost 7 bases, and 6 bases stayed unmatched. In germline, CDR1 is GTSNPN, CDR2 SVGIG (reference sequence). The CDR3 spans 13 residues.

The chain uses TRBV9 and TRBJ2-3; 7 bases agree with TRBD2. CDR1 SGDLS and CDR2 YYNGEE come from the germline V gene. Trimming removed 2 bases from V and 6 bases from J; junction bases left unmatched: 12. The CDR3 consists of 16 residues. CDR3 nucleotide sequence: TGTGCCAGCAGCGTGGTGGTGGGAGGGCCGTCTGATACGCAGTATTTT. This encodes CASSVVVGGPSDTQYF.

The J gene is TRBJ2-1, the V gene TRBV27; TRBD2 is a possible D gene (7 bases). The V gene lost 6 bases and the J gene lost 9 bases, with 24 bases spanning the gap. CDR3 length: 16 amino acids. CDR1 and CDR2 from the germline V gene are MNHEY and SMNVEV (reference sequence). The chain's CDR3 is CASSPWGGDPGSEQFF. As DNA, the CDR3 is TGTGCCAGCAGCCCCTGGGGGGGCGACCCGGGCAGTGAGCAGTTCTTC.

V usage is TRBV4-1 and J usage is TRBJ2-7; 7 nucleotides agree with TRBD2. Germline trimming cut 5 bases from V and 5 bases from J; bases unmatched to any gene: 18. Per the germline V gene, CDR1 is MGHRA and CDR2 is YSYEKL. There are 17 residues in the CDR3. Here the CDR3 DNA reads TGCGCCAGCAGCATACTGGGGAGGGGTCCCGTTGCCCACGAGCAGTACTTC. Its translation: CASSILGRGPVAHEQYF.

The rearrangement uses TRBV23-1 and TRBJ1-3; possible D gene TRBD1, 6 bases. TRBV23-1 is an ORF for which the function is uncertain. The CDR3 consists of 15 residues. V lost 6 bases and J 0 bases, leaving 12 bases between the germline ends. CDR3 in amino acids: CASSPRTVSGNTIYF. The CDR3 nucleotides read TGCGCCAGCAGCCCCAGGACAGTCTCTGGAAACACCATATATTTT.

V is TRBV30 and J is TRBJ2-5, with TRBD1 as a possible D gene (5 bases). Trimming pared 7 bases from V and 1 base from J, leaving 13 bases between. This CDR3 contains 13 residues. CDR1 is GTSNPN, CDR2 SVGIG, per germline (reference sequence). The CDR3 bases are TGTGCCTCTGGACATTTACTCCAAGAGACCCAGTACTTC. This sequence encodes CASGHLLQETQYF.

The chain combines TRBV7-9 with TRBJ1-5; TRBD1 matches 9 bases. Trimming at V came to 6 bases and at J to 8 bases, leaving 5 bases not matched to a gene. The CDR3 loop spans 13 amino acids. The V gene's germline CDR1 is SEHNR and CDR2 FQNEAQ (reference sequence). The CDR3 protein is CASSRQGGEPQHF. The CDR3 nucleotides read TGTGCCAGCAGTCGACAGGGGGGGGAGCCCCAGCATTTT.

The chain links TRBV2 to TRBJ2-3, with 7 bases matching TRBD2. Unmatched junction bases numbered 5, after V lost 4 bases and J lost 1 base. The germline gives CDR1 SNHLY, CDR2 FYNNEI. The length of the CDR3 is 15 residues. CDR3 residues: CASSATSAGTDTQYF. In nucleotides, the CDR3 is TGTGCCAGCAGTGCCACTAGCGCGGGCACAGATACGCAGTATTTT.

This clone has more than one count but fewer than ten. The CDR3 bases are TGTGCCAGCAGCTTAGACAGGGTTGCCACCGGGGAGCTGTTTTTT. Encoded protein: CASSLDRVATGELFF. The chain recombines TRBV11-2 with TRBJ2-2; TRBD1 might be the D (5 bases). Germline lookup yields CDR1 SGHAT and CDR2 FQNNGV. The CDR3 contains 15 residues. Trimming removed 0 bases from V and 4 bases from J, with 9 bases in between.

As concerns this clone: At one boundary the junction diverges from the germline segment, which might be a read error. The V call is TRBV3-1 (or the pseudogene TRBV3-2), the J call TRBJ2-5; 9 nucleotides line up with TRBD2. The CDR3 consists of 15 residues. CDR1 and CDR2 from the germline V gene are LGHDT and YNNKEL (reference sequence). The CDR3, as DNA: TGTGCCAGCAGCCATCCCGACTTGAGAGGCCAGCGGGAGGACTTC. Residues: CASSHPDLRGQREDF.

The gene calls are TRBV19 and TRBJ2-1, with D maybe TRBD2 (7 bases). The CDR3 covers 13 residues. In germline, CDR1 is LNHDA, CDR2 SQIVND (reference sequence). V shed 7 bases and J shed 7 bases, with 14 bases lying between them. This chain's CDR3 is CASMGGGVNEQFF. CDR3 bases: TGTGCCAGTATGGGAGGGGGGGTGAATGAGCAGTTCTTC.

The chain joins TRBV5-5 to TRBJ1-1; tentative D call: TRBD1 (6 bases). The CDR3 sequence is 15 residues long. V was clipped by 3 bases and J by 6 bases, with 18 bases between them. CDR1 SGHKS and CDR2 YYEKEE come from the germline V gene (reference sequence). The CDR3 nucleotides read TGTGCCAGCAGCTGGACCACAGGGAAGGTAGCTGAAGCTTTCTTT. This gives the protein CASSWTTGKVAEAFF. Looking up the rest from reference TRBV5-5 and TRBJ1-1 gives the full variable domain: DAGVTQSPTHLIKTRGQQVTLRCSPISGHKSVSWYQQVLGQGPQFIFQYYEKEERGRGNFPDRFSARQFPNYSSELNVNALLLGDSALYLCASSWTTGKVAEAFFGQGTRLTVV.

The chain carries TRBV19 and TRBJ2-3; D call uncertain. The CDR3 consists of 14 residues. V dropped 0 bases and J dropped 0 bases, with 4 bases sitting between them. Germline V lookup: CDR1 LNHDA, CDR2 SQIVND (reference sequence). The CDR3 sequence is CASSIDGSTDTQYF. The CDR3 DNA reads as TGTGCCAGTAGTATAGACGGCAGCACAGATACGCAGTATTTT.

Only one count was recorded for this clone. With a much larger clone just one base away, this may be a read error. The chain uses TRBV12-3 or TRBV12-4 and TRBJ1-2; D remains unclear. Between the trimmed V and J ends, which lost 3 bases and 1 base, there was a span of 6 bases. CDR3 length: 13 amino acids. This chain's CDR3 is CASSLTYNYGYTF. CDR3 nucleotides: TGTGCCAGCAGTTTGACATATAACTATGGCTACACCTTC.

This clone was counted a single time. V gene TRBV28 combines with J gene TRBJ1-4; the match to TRBD1 covers 7 bases. The germline CDR1 and CDR2 sequences are MDHEN and SYDVKM. V gave up 8 bases and J gave up 4 bases; unmatched junction bases: 1. The CDR3 is 12 amino acids. DNA for the CDR3: TGTGCCAGCCACAGGGGTAATGAAAAACTGTTTTTT. It specifies CASHRGNEKLFF. Using reference TRBV28 and TRBJ1-4 for the parts outside the CDR3, the full variable domain is DVKVTQSSRYLVKRTGEKVFLECVQDMDHENMFWYRQDPGLGLRLIYFSYDVKMKEKGDIPEGYSVSREKKERFSLILESASTNQTSMYLCASHRGNEKLFFGSGTQLSVL.

The chain has TRBV5-5 and TRBJ1-6; D might be TRBD1 (6 bases). The CDR3 totals 15 residues. V lost 6 bases and J lost 10, with 20 bases in between. Per germline, CDR1 SGHKS and CDR2 YYEKEE (reference sequence). CDR3 in amino acids: CASNQRGQPGSPLHF. The CDR3 nucleotides are TGTGCCAGCAACCAAAGAGGACAGCCTGGATCACCCCTCCACTTT.

The chain combines TRBV28 with TRBJ2-7; 9 positions agree with TRBD1. Germline V gene data show CDR1 as MDHEN and CDR2 as SYDVKM. The CDR3 totals 14 residues. The J segment lost 6 bases and the V segment lost 4 bases, leaving 7 bases of the junction unmatched. CDR3 coding DNA: TGTGCCAGCAGTTCGACAGGGGGTGTGGGCGAGCAGTACTTC. Translated: CASSSTGGVGEQYF. Supplemented by reference TRBV28 and TRBJ2-7, the full variable domain reads DVKVTQSSRYLVKRTGEKVFLECVQDMDHENMFWYRQDPGLGLRLIYFSYDVKMKEKGDIPEGYSVSREKKERFSLILESASTNQTSMYLCASSSTGGVGEQYFGPGTRLTVT.

The chain recombines TRBV7-2 with TRBJ1-5; D is possibly TRBD1 (5 bases). Germline V CDR1 and CDR2: SGHTA, FQGNSA. This CDR3 region has 15 residues. The V and J ends lost 0 bases and 0 bases respectively, with 6 bases between them. CDR3 region: CASSLAGASNQPQHF. The CDR3 DNA sequence: TGTGCCAGCAGCTTAGCTGGGGCTAGCAATCAGCCCCAGCATTTT.

Comment on this clone: Its ends do not fully match the called genes, so a read error is possible. J is TRBJ2-1 and V is TRBV7-7; 8 nucleotides match TRBD1. This CDR3 region has 16 residues. The germline V gene encodes CDR1 SSHAT and CDR2 FNYEAQ (reference sequence). CDR3 sequence: CASSPAGTGKGNEQFF. DNA for the CDR3: TGTGCTAGCAGCCCTGCCGGGACAGGAAAGGGCAATGAGCAGTTCTTC. Together with reference TRBV7-7 and TRBJ2-1, the CDR3 gives the full variable domain: GAGVSQSPRYKVTKRGQDVTLRCDPISSHATLYWYQQALGQGPEFLTYFNYEAQPDKSGLPSDRFSAERPEGSISTLTIQRTEQRDSAMYRCASSPAGTGKGNEQFFGPGTRLTVL.

In its sample, this clone was seen once. The CDR3 reads CASRSGTEGEQYF. In nucleotides, the CDR3 is TGCGCCAGCAGGTCCGGGACAGAAGGCGAGCAGTACTTC. The rearrangement links TRBV5-1 to TRBJ2-7, with 7 bases that match TRBD1. J lost 6 bases, V lost 5 bases, and 8 bases had no gene match. CDR1 SGHRS and CDR2 YFSETQ come from the germline V gene. This CDR3 is built from 13 residues.

The V gene is TRBV5-6, the J gene TRBJ2-5, with D uncertain. Germline CDR1 and CDR2: SGHDT and YYEEEE. The CDR3 has 14 residues. V was pared by 4 bases and J by 5 bases, with 15 bases between. This CDR3 is CASSHRVGMETQYF. CDR3 nucleotides: TGTGCCAGCAGCCACCGAGTGGGGATGGAGACCCAGTACTTC.

This clone has only one observation. The sample holds other DNA sequences that translate to the same CDR3. The CDR3 nucleotides read TGTGCCAGCAGTTTGAGTAGCAATCAGCCCCAGCATTTT. Amino acid sequence: CASSLSSNQPQHF. V and J are TRBV27 and TRBJ1-5; D is unclear. Germline CDR1 is MNHEY and CDR2 is SMNVEV (reference sequence). V was pared by 3 bases and J by 0 bases, with 3 bases between. The CDR3 is 13 amino acids.

The chain employs TRBV6-5 and TRBJ2-2; 9 bases agree with TRBD2. The CDR3 sequence is 16 residues long. The J segment lost 6 bases and the V segment lost 0 bases, leaving 5 bases of the junction unmatched. Per the germline V gene, CDR1 is MNHEY and CDR2 is SVGAGI. CDR3 DNA sequence: TGTGCCAGCAGTTACTCGAGTGGCGGGGGGGCCGGGGAGCTGTTTTTT. Protein sequence: CASSYSSGGGAGELFF.

The chain employs TRBV13 and TRBJ2-2, with D perhaps matching TRBD1 or TRBD2 (5 bases each). Trimming cost V 5 bases and J 4 bases, with 17 bases left between them. Germline CDR1 PRHDT, CDR2 FYEKMQ (reference sequence). The CDR3 runs to 16 residues. This chain's CDR3 is CASSRTGTPSTGELFF. The DNA of the CDR3 is TGTGCCAGCAGCCGGACGGGGACCCCTAGCACCGGGGAGCTGTTTTTT.